This T cell receptor (beta chain) was profiled in a study of identifying expanded T cells in peripheral blood. Study-level points and caveats: Clone count variance between approximately 2-week samples rose with total template count. Approximately 1.2 clones differed between technical replicates, versus roughly 16 and 20 over time.

This clone has a single count. Its matching antigen is unknown. V lost 8 bases and J 5 bases, leaving 25 bases between the germline ends. The germline CDR1 and CDR2 sequences are MDHEN and SYDVKM. This CDR3 is built from 16 residues. Using immunoSEQ multiplex PCR, the repertoire was profiled, and TCRdb retains in-frame clones only, with some absent. The table includes approximately 120,000 clones, about 85% detected once. The rearrangement uses TRBV28 and TRBJ2-7, with a weak D call TRBD2 (8 bases). The sequencing input was blood. This TCR derives from a person aged 18 to 75 in good health. CDR3 DNA sequence: TGTGCCAGCCCCCCCCCGGGGGTTAGCGGGACAGACGAGCAGTACTTC. Protein: CASPPPGVSGTDEQYF.